The 15 T cell receptor beta chains presented below share a single source sample, sequenced in a study of blood T cell repertoires in COVID-19. Here immunoSEQ multiplex PCR was the method, and the copy in TCRdb shows in-frame clones only, minus some. The repertoire consists of 250,000 to 350,000 clones, with around 86% occurring once and the leading ten covering 3%. The sample consisted of peripheral blood. These TCRs come from a woman in her 30s with active or convalescent COVID-19.

J is TRBJ2-7 and V is TRBV6-5; D is possibly TRBD2 (6 bases). Germline CDR1 and CDR2: MNHEY and SVGAGI. The CDR3 length is 14 residues. Between the trimmed V and J ends, which lost 2 bases and 3 bases, there was a span of 11 bases. Here the CDR3 reads CASSYGGDLYEQYF. The CDR3 nucleotides read TGTGCCAGCAGTTACGGAGGGGACCTCTACGAGCAGTACTTC.

The gene calls are TRBV7-9 and TRBJ2-1; 8 bases map to TRBD2. This CDR3 comprises 15 residues. CDR1 is SEHNR, CDR2 FQNEAQ, per germline (reference sequence). Unmatched junction bases numbered 14, after V lost 5 bases and J lost 11 bases. The CDR3 sequence is CASSHELGLDFKQFF. The CDR3 nucleotides read TGTGCCAGCAGCCATGAATTGGGACTAGACTTTAAGCAGTTCTTC.

The genes are TRBV12-3 or TRBV12-4 and TRBJ2-2; maybe TRBD1 (5 bases). The CDR3 extends over 13 amino acids. The V gene lost 7 bases and the J gene lost 6 bases, with 12 bases spanning the gap. The DNA for the CDR3 is TGTGCCAGCATCCTGACAGCTTCCGGGGAGCTGTTTTTT. Amino acid sequence: CASILTASGELFF.

DNA for the CDR3: TGTGCCAGCAGCGCCACTAGCGGAGTCTACAATGAGCAGTTCTTC. Its translation is CASSATSGVYNEQFF. The rearrangement joins TRBV7-2 to TRBJ2-1, with 8 bases lining up with TRBD2. The CDR3 has 15 amino acids. Losses at the gene ends were 5 bases for V and 3 bases for J; bases not matched to a gene: 6. Germline-derived CDR1 and CDR2 are SGHTA and FQGNSA.

The genes are TRBV9 and TRBJ1-6; 7 positions match TRBD1. The CDR3 totals 14 residues. The V gene's germline CDR1 is SGDLS and CDR2 YYNGEE. Trimming cost V 3 bases and J 7 bases; bases outside gene matches: 4. The CDR3 nucleotides are TGTGCCAGCAGCGGAGGGGGCCCGAATTCACCCCTCCACTTT. It encodes CASSGGGPNSPLHF. The full variable domain, rest sourced from reference TRBV9 and TRBJ1-6, is DSGVTQTPKHLITATGQRVTLRCSPRSGDLSVYWYQQSLDQGLQFLIQYYNGEERAKGNILERFSAQQFPDLHSELNLSSLELGDSALYFCASSGGGPNSPLHFGNGTRLTVT.

The chain employs TRBV7-2 and TRBJ1-3, with 8 bases identical to TRBD1. CDR3 length: 18 amino acids. CDR1 and CDR2 (germline): SGHTA, FQGNSA. The junction had 12 bases not matched to a gene; V was cut back by 5 bases and J by 0 bases. The CDR3 is CASSPDPTGARSGNTIYF. CDR3 DNA sequence: TGTGCCAGCAGCCCAGACCCGACAGGGGCTCGCTCTGGAAACACCATATATTTT.

The chain has TRBV19 and TRBJ2-3; 13 bases match TRBD2. Germline assignment: CDR1 LNHDA and CDR2 SQIVND (reference sequence). There are 15 residues in the CDR3. With V trimmed by 5 bases and J by 10 bases, 9 bases remained unmatched. The CDR3 here is CASSQTSGGVSAQYF. The CDR3 DNA reads as TGTGCCAGTAGTCAAACTAGCGGGGGGGTTAGTGCGCAGTATTTT.

The chain employs TRBV5-4 and TRBJ2-7; TRBD2 is a possible D gene (5 bases). The V end lost 1 base, the J end lost 3 bases, and 11 bases lay between the germline ends. CDR1 and CDR2 from the germline V gene are SGHNT and YYREEE (reference sequence). The CDR3 is 14 residues long. Here the CDR3 DNA reads TGTGCCAGCAGCTTGCGGGGAATGGGCTACGAGCAGTACTTC. This encodes CASSLRGMGYEQYF.

This sequence joins TRBV7-2 and TRBJ1-1; no firm D call. The V gene's germline CDR1 is SGHTA and CDR2 FQGNSA. Deletions cut 4 bases from V and 4 bases from J, with 16 bases between. The CDR3 loop spans 15 amino acids. This CDR3 reads CASSSRPPRGTEAFF. The CDR3 bases are TGTGCCAGCAGCTCCCGGCCTCCCAGAGGCACTGAAGCTTTCTTT.

CDR3: CAWSVLGQGQPQHF. The CDR3 DNA is TGTGCCTGGAGTGTATTGGGGCAGGGACAGCCCCAGCATTTT. The chain employs TRBV30 and TRBJ1-5, with D possibly matching TRBD1 (5 bases). V gave up 0 bases and J gave up 7 bases, with 13 bases separating them. Germline-derived CDR1 and CDR2 are GTSNPN and SVGIG (reference sequence). The CDR3 contains 14 residues.

The chain has TRBV27 and TRBJ2-3; 10 nucleotides agree with TRBD1. Germline CDR1 and CDR2: MNHEY and SMNVEV (reference sequence). CDR3 length equals 15 residues. The V and J ends lost 4 bases and 7 bases, in that order; junction bases with no gene match: 8. The CDR3 DNA sequence: TGTGCCAGCAGTTCCCCGGGACAGGGGCTTAATACGCAGTATTTT. This encodes CASSSPGQGLNTQYF.

This sequence joins TRBV5-5 and TRBJ2-2; D might be TRBD2 (6 bases). CDR1 and CDR2 (germline): SGHKS, YYEKEE (reference sequence). V was trimmed by 0 bases and J by 6 bases, leaving 9 bases between them. The CDR3 totals 14 residues. CDR3 bases: TGTGCCAGCAGCTTGGGGCCTAGCGCCGGGGAGCTGTTTTTT. It yields the protein CASSLGPSAGELFF. Drawing the rest from reference TRBV5-5 and TRBJ2-2, the complete variable domain is DAGVTQSPTHLIKTRGQQVTLRCSPISGHKSVSWYQQVLGQGPQFIFQYYEKEERGRGNFPDRFSARQFPNYSSELNVNALLLGDSALYLCASSLGPSAGELFFGEGSRLTVL.

The genes are TRBV18 and TRBJ2-7; D is perhaps TRBD1 (5 bases). Germline-derived CDR1 and CDR2 are KGHSH and LQKENI. The CDR3 loop spans 14 amino acids. Trimming cost V 5 bases and J 0 bases, with 11 bases left between them. The DNA for the CDR3 is TGTGCCAGCTCAGCGGAGCAGGGCTCCTACGAGCAGTACTTC. Residues: CASSAEQGSYEQYF.

The chain combines TRBV6-2 or TRBV6-3 with TRBJ1-1, with 11 bases identical to TRBD1. The CDR3 totals 14 residues. Germline CDR1 is MNHEY and CDR2 is SVGEGT. J gave up 4 bases and V 4 bases, and 2 bases lay outside the gene matches. The CDR3 spells CASSWTGGGTEAFF. As DNA, the CDR3 is TGTGCCAGCAGTTGGACAGGGGGCGGCACTGAAGCTTTCTTT.

The J gene is TRBJ1-6, the V gene TRBV10-2; 10 positions match TRBD1. V shed 3 bases, J shed 1 base, and the junction held 3 bases outside the gene matches. The CDR3 loop spans 17 amino acids. Germline V gives CDR1 WSHSY, CDR2 SAAADI. CDR3 DNA: TGCGCCAGCAGTGACCCGGGACAGGGGTCCTATAATTCACCCCTCCACTTT. This gives the protein CASSDPGQGSYNSPLHF.